This entry lists 3 T cell receptor beta chains sequenced from one sample in a study of T cells in localized non-small cell lung cancer. Assay used: immunoSEQ multiplex PCR; TCRdb lists only in-frame clones, some missing. The sample holds 30,000 to 35,000 clones, 93% seen once. This material consisted of peripheral blood, taken before any cancer treatment. The receptors derive from a female donor older than 55 with stage I lung adenocarcinoma.

The chain has TRBV27 and TRBJ2-3, with TRBD1 matching over 7 bases. The V segment lost 6 bases and the J segment 7 bases; nucleotides outside the gene matches: 13. Germline CDR1 and CDR2: MNHEY and SMNVEV (reference sequence). The CDR3 spans 15 residues. The CDR3 region is CASSRGQLSTNTQYF. As DNA, the CDR3 is TGTGCCAGCAGCCGGGGACAGTTGAGTACGAATACGCAGTATTTT.

This chain uses TRBV4-3 with TRBJ1-4, with D unresolved. This CDR3 has 19 amino acids. V gave up 2 bases and J gave up 5 bases, with 24 bases separating them. Germline values: CDR1 LGHNA, CDR2 YSLEER. The CDR3 is CASSQFYGGIVGQNEKLFF. CDR3 nucleotides: TGCGCCAGCAGCCAATTTTACGGCGGAATAGTCGGTCAAAATGAAAAACTGTTTTTT.

The chain uses TRBV19 and TRBJ2-1, with TRBD2 matching 13 bases. V trimming: 5 bases; J trimming: 7 bases; junction bases outside the gene matches: 8. The germline V gene has CDR1 LNHDA and CDR2 SQIVND (reference sequence). CDR3 size: 16 residues. The CDR3 is CASSPAGLAGVNEQFF. CDR3 coding DNA: TGTGCCAGTAGTCCCGCTGGACTAGCGGGAGTTAATGAGCAGTTCTTC.